Presented here are 15 T cell receptor beta chains from one specimen sequenced in a study of blood T cell repertoires in COVID-19. Produced via immunoSEQ multiplex PCR; TCRdb's table is partial and in-frame only. The table includes fewer than 140,000 clones, under 90% detected once. The specimen was peripheral blood. All receptors derive from a woman aged 60-70 years with acute or convalescent COVID-19.

V and J are TRBV7-9 and TRBJ1-5; D remains ambiguous. This CDR3 spans 13 amino acids. Between the trimmed V and J ends, which lost 6 bases and 4 bases, there was a span of 10 bases. Germline-derived CDR1 and CDR2 are SEHNR and FQNEAQ (reference sequence). The CDR3 DNA reads TGTGCCAGCAGTGTCACCGAGAATCAGCCCCAGCATTTT. Its translation is CASSVTENQPQHF.

The chain is built from TRBV28 and TRBJ2-7; a possible D gene is TRBD1 (6 bases). CDR3 length: 14 amino acids. The germline CDR1 and CDR2 sequences are MDHEN and SYDVKM. Trimming pared 6 bases from V and 4 bases from J, leaving 16 bases between. The chain's CDR3 is CASRDQGRPYEQYF. CDR3 bases: TGTGCCAGCAGGGACCAGGGGAGACCTTACGAGCAGTACTTC.

This clone was recorded once. This chain joins TRBV18 and TRBJ2-5, with D unclear. This CDR3 has 14 residues. CDR1 and CDR2 from the germline V gene are KGHSH and LQKENI. Trimming took 2 bases from V and 5 from J, leaving 12 bases between them. The CDR3 DNA sequence: TGTGCCAGCTCACCAGCCGAGAATTGGGAGACCCAGTACTTC. Protein: CASSPAENWETQYF.

This CDR3 is CSVEVYSRTVNIQYF. The CDR3 region has the DNA TGCAGCGTTGAAGTATATTCAAGGACAGTAAACATTCAGTACTTC. V usage is TRBV29-1 and J usage is TRBJ2-4; D possibly corresponds to TRBD1 (6 bases). The CDR3 is made up of 15 amino acids. V lost 1 base to trimming and J lost 6 bases, with 16 bases between them. The V gene's germline CDR1 is SQVTM and CDR2 ANQGSEA.

The chain uses TRBV7-9 and TRBJ1-6, with no clear D. Trimming removed 9 bases at V and 7 bases at J, with 19 bases between. The CDR3 sequence is 15 residues long. Looked up from germline, CDR1 is SEHNR and CDR2 is FQNEAQ (reference sequence). The CDR3 sequence is CASSLSGFRNSPLHF. Here the CDR3 DNA reads TGTGCCAGTAGCCTTTCGGGTTTTCGAAATTCACCCCTCCACTTT.

The CDR3 loop is CASSPRGAGTGGADTQYF. Here the CDR3 DNA reads TGTGCCAGCTCACCAAGGGGAGCCGGGACAGGGGGCGCAGATACGCAGTATTTT. The rearrangement uses TRBV18 and TRBJ2-3; 12 bases are a match to TRBD1. This CDR3 has 18 amino acids. V lost 2 bases, J lost 4 bases, and 10 bases stayed unmatched. Germline CDR1 reads KGHSH; CDR2 reads LQKENI.

This sequence joins TRBV30 and TRBJ2-7, with TRBD2 as a possible D gene (6 bases). Germline CDR1 reads GTSNPN; CDR2 reads SVGIG (reference sequence). Trimming left V 2 bases short and J 6 bases short, with 23 bases between. The CDR3 is made up of 16 amino acids. Here the CDR3 reads CAWSTPGVGGWSEQYF. CDR3 coding DNA: TGTGCCTGGAGTACCCCGGGGGTGGGGGGTTGGTCCGAGCAGTACTTC.

The chain employs TRBV18 and TRBJ1-1, with D possibly matching TRBD1 (6 bases). There are 15 residues in the CDR3. From germline, CDR1 is KGHSH and CDR2 LQKENI. Trimming took off 4 bases at V and 2 bases at J, with 14 bases between the two ends. The CDR3 DNA follows: TGTGCCAGCTCACTCTCGACAGGAGAAAACACTGAAGCTTTCTTT. Amino acid sequence: CASSLSTGENTEAFF.

The chain has TRBV30 and TRBJ2-1, with 15 bases aligning to TRBD2. The trim removed 2 bases at V and 8 bases at J, leaving 4 bases unmatched. The CDR3 sequence is 15 residues long. CDR1 is GTSNPN, CDR2 SVGIG, per germline (reference sequence). The CDR3 loop reads CAWSTGLAGGDEQFF. CDR3 sequence (DNA): TGTGCCTGGAGTACGGGACTAGCGGGAGGCGATGAGCAGTTCTTC.

The chain has TRBV2 and TRBJ2-5; D gene ambiguous. CDR3 size: 15 residues. Trimming removed 6 bases at V and 5 bases at J, with 19 bases between. Germline CDR1 reads SNHLY; CDR2 reads FYNNEI. The CDR3 region has the DNA TGTGCCAGCAGGTTTGCCCTCCCCGGTGTGGAGACCCAGTACTTC. Its translation is CASRFALPGVETQYF.

This clone has just a few counts. The chain combines TRBV10-3 with TRBJ1-1, with 7 positions matching TRBD1. Germline CDR1 reads ENHRY; CDR2 reads SYGVKD. The CDR3 is 15 amino acids. The junction had 4 bases not matched to a gene; V was cut back by 2 bases and J by 1 base. CDR3 amino acids: CAISEETGENTEAFF. DNA of the CDR3: TGTGCCATCAGTGAGGAAACAGGGGAGAACACTGAAGCTTTCTTT.

This clone has only one observation. The chain is built from TRBV7-9 and TRBJ2-2, with no clear D. The CDR3 spans 12 residues. Germline assignment: CDR1 SEHNR and CDR2 FQNEAQ (reference sequence). Trimming stripped 5 bases from V and 7 bases from J, with 8 bases between. The CDR3, as DNA: TGTGCCAGCAGCCACCGGTACGGGGAGCTGTTTTTT. Its translation: CASSHRYGELFF. Supplemented by reference TRBV7-9 and TRBJ2-2, the full variable domain reads DTGVSQNPRHKITKRGQNVTFRCDPISEHNRLYWYRQTLGQGPEFLTYFQNEAQLEKSRLLSDRFSAERPKGSFSTLEIQRTEQGDSAMYLCASSHRYGELFFGEGSRLTVL.

This chain links TRBV18 with TRBJ2-7; TRBD1 matches at 7 bases. Germline V gives CDR1 KGHSH, CDR2 LQKENI. This CDR3 is built from 14 residues. V shed 3 bases, J shed 6 bases, and the junction held 8 bases outside the gene matches. The CDR3 protein is CASSPRGQAGEQYF. The DNA of the CDR3 is TGTGCCAGCTCACCCCGCGGACAGGCCGGCGAGCAGTACTTC.

The CDR3 loop reads CASSITGPSNQPQHF. DNA of the CDR3: TGTGCCAGTAGTATTACAGGGCCTAGCAATCAGCCCCAGCATTTT. This chain uses TRBV19 with TRBJ1-5; tentative D call: TRBD1 (6 bases). The germline V and J ends were trimmed by 3 bases and 0 bases, with 9 bases remaining between them. Germline V gene data show CDR1 as LNHDA and CDR2 as SQIVND (reference sequence). The CDR3 contains 15 residues.

This clone was seen only once. The CDR3: CASSQGTGAETQYF. The CDR3 DNA reads TGTGCCAGCAGCCAAGGGACAGGGGCAGAGACCCAGTACTTC. The V call is TRBV4-2, the J call TRBJ2-5; 9 bases agree with TRBD1. The CDR3 loop spans 14 amino acids. V shed 1 base and J 4 bases; nucleotides not matched to a gene: 1. Germline V lookup: CDR1 LGHNA, CDR2 YNFKEQ.